The 25 T cell receptor beta chains below all came from one sample that was sequenced in a study of healthy donors' naive CD4 and CD8 T cells. TCR libraries were built from approximately 0.55 ug of total RNA by linear amplification. TCRdb re-analysed the reads in MiXCR, keeping a single row per CDR3 protein. Of some 190,000 distinct CDR3 sequences in the sample, about 70% were seen once. The sequencing input was naive CD4+ and CD8+ T cells sorted from blood, pooled from several donors. All receptors derive from a pool of human donors in good health; the sample pools cells from several healthy donors.

The CDR3, as DNA: TGCAGCTCTGTCATTAGCTCCTACAATGAGCAGTTCTTC. This translates into CSSVISSYNEQFF. This chain uses TRBV29-1 with TRBJ2-1; D is uncertain. CDR1 is SQVTM and CDR2 is ANQGSEA in the germline V gene. Trimming cost V 8 bases and J 0 bases, with 11 bases left between them. The length of the CDR3 is 13 residues.

The chain employs TRBV6-5 and TRBJ2-1; 8 nucleotides match TRBD2. This CDR3 comprises 18 residues. CDR1 is MNHEY, CDR2 SVGAGI, per germline. V shed 0 bases and J 4 bases; nucleotides not matched to a gene: 11. CDR3 amino acids: CASSYSRLARAYYNEQFF. CDR3 in DNA: TGTGCCAGCAGTTACTCCCGACTAGCGAGGGCCTATTACAATGAGCAGTTCTTC.

The V and J genes are TRBV24-1 and TRBJ2-1; 12 bases are a match to TRBD1. This CDR3 comprises 17 residues. Looked up from germline, CDR1 is KGHDR and CDR2 is SFDVKD. Trimming took 5 bases from V and 6 from J; bases not matched to a gene: 10. The CDR3 here is CATSGIHWDRGRNEQFF. CDR3 DNA sequence: TGTGCCACCAGTGGCATCCATTGGGACAGGGGGCGCAATGAGCAGTTCTTC.

The V gene is TRBV6-5, the J gene TRBJ1-1, with 7 nucleotides matching TRBD1. Germline CDR1 is MNHEY and CDR2 is SVGAGI. The trim removed 2 bases at V and 4 bases at J, leaving 4 bases unmatched. The CDR3 is made up of 14 amino acids. CDR3 in DNA: TGTGCCAGCAGTTACACAGGGGTCGGCACTGAAGCTTTCTTT. Amino acid sequence: CASSYTGVGTEAFF.

This chain uses TRBV29-1 with TRBJ2-1; D might be TRBD1 or TRBD2, each matching 5 bases. Germline V gene data show CDR1 as SQVTM and CDR2 as ANQGSEA. V shed 4 bases and J shed 3 bases, with 10 bases lying between them. This CDR3 region has 13 residues. DNA for the CDR3: TGCAGCGTTGCCGGGACGGACTACAATGAGCAGTTCTTC. It codes for CSVAGTDYNEQFF.

The gene calls are TRBV24-1 and TRBJ2-1, with TRBD1 identical over 9 bases. J lost 6 bases, V lost 4 bases, and 6 bases had no gene match. The CDR3 sequence is 15 residues long. The germline gives CDR1 KGHDR, CDR2 SFDVKD. CDR3 sequence reads: CATSDRRDRVNEQFF. The DNA for the CDR3 is TGTGCCACCAGTGACCGACGGGACAGGGTCAATGAGCAGTTCTTC.

The J gene is TRBJ1-2, the V gene TRBV13; D is uncertain. The CDR3 runs 14 residues. CDR1 is PRHDT, CDR2 FYEKMQ, per germline (reference sequence). V lost 4 bases, J lost 0 bases, and 9 bases lay in between. CDR3 in amino acids: CASSSAGTNYGYTF. CDR3 bases: TGTGCCAGCAGCTCCGCCGGGACTAACTATGGCTACACCTTC.

The chain uses TRBV5-5 and TRBJ2-5; possibly TRBD1 or TRBD2 for D (7 bases each). CDR3 length: 13 residues. Germline assignment: CDR1 SGHKS and CDR2 YYEKEE (reference sequence). The V and J ends lost 6 bases and 5 bases respectively, with 14 bases between them. CDR3 loop: CASTKGGGETQYF. The CDR3 DNA follows: TGTGCCAGCACCAAGGGAGGGGGCGAGACCCAGTACTTC.

The J gene is TRBJ2-7, the V gene TRBV6-5; D unclear. V dropped 6 bases and J dropped 2 bases, with 11 bases sitting between them. This CDR3 has 13 residues. Germline-derived CDR1 and CDR2 are MNHEY and SVGAGI. CDR3 coding DNA: TGTGCCAGCAGCCGCCTGGAGCCCTACGAGCAGTACTTC. It specifies CASSRLEPYEQYF.

This clonotype was detected a few times. The rearrangement links TRBV19 to TRBJ2-1; no reliable D call. The CDR3 is 16 amino acids. V lost 5 bases and J lost 5, with 19 bases in between. The germline V gene has CDR1 LNHDA and CDR2 SQIVND (reference sequence). DNA for the CDR3: TGTGCCAGTAGTCCGGCCCCCGGTGGGTCGGACAATGAGCAGTTCTTC. It is translated as CASSPAPGGSDNEQFF.

The chain employs TRBV29-1 and TRBJ1-3, with 8 bases that match TRBD1. With V trimmed by 6 bases and J by 1 base, 14 bases remained unmatched. From germline, CDR1 is SQVTM and CDR2 ANQGSEA. The CDR3 is made up of 17 amino acids. The CDR3 DNA sequence: TGCAGCGTCCGACCGGTCCCAGGGGGCTCGTCTGGAAACACCATATATTTT. It yields the protein CSVRPVPGGSSGNTIYF.

This sequence joins TRBV27 and TRBJ2-7; 7 bases are a match to TRBD2. Germline CDR1 reads MNHEY; CDR2 reads SMNVEV (reference sequence). Trimming removed 2 bases from V and 2 bases from J; junction bases left unmatched: 6. The CDR3 loop spans 15 amino acids. The CDR3 region has the DNA TGTGCCAGCAGTTTAATGCTGGGGGGGGCCTACGAGCAGTACTTC. Its protein product is CASSLMLGGAYEQYF.

V and J are TRBV18 and TRBJ2-1, with TRBD2 matching 13 bases. This CDR3 contains 17 residues. J lost 7 bases, V lost 2 bases, and 8 bases had no gene match. Germline V lookup: CDR1 KGHSH, CDR2 LQKENI. In DNA, the CDR3 is TGTGCCAGCTCACCAAGGAGGACTAGCGGGGGAGCTAATGAGCAGTTCTTC. Protein product: CASSPRRTSGGANEQFF.

This chain connects TRBV27 to TRBJ1-5; D is unclear. Germline V gene data show CDR1 as MNHEY and CDR2 as SMNVEV (reference sequence). The CDR3 has 14 residues. Trimming removed 8 bases at V and 2 bases at J, with 13 bases between. The DNA of the CDR3 is TGTGCCAGCGGTCGGAATTTGGGCAATCAGCCCCAGCATTTT. Its translation is CASGRNLGNQPQHF.

The CDR3 here is CAISELTSGYNEQFF. The CDR3, as DNA: TGTGCCATCAGTGAGTTGACTAGCGGTTACAATGAGCAGTTCTTC. The rearrangement joins TRBV10-3 to TRBJ2-1; TRBD2 aligns across 9 bases. The CDR3 is 15 amino acids. Germline trimming cut 1 base from V and 4 bases from J; bases unmatched to any gene: 2. CDR1 and CDR2 from the germline V gene are ENHRY and SYGVKD.

This chain joins TRBV12-3 or TRBV12-4 and TRBJ2-3; D remains unclear. Trimming shortened V by 4 bases and J by 6 bases, and 11 bases separated the two germline ends. This CDR3 is 13 amino acids long. CDR3 bases: TGTGCCAGCAGTTCACCACCTCCGGATACGCAGTATTTT. It translates to CASSSPPPDTQYF.

The V gene is TRBV29-1, the J gene TRBJ2-7, with 10 bases fitting TRBD2. Trimming removed 4 bases from V and 4 bases from J; junction bases left unmatched: 7. The CDR3 totals 14 residues. CDR1 is SQVTM and CDR2 is ANQGSEA in the germline V gene. CDR3 loop: CSVAGASGSYEQYF. The CDR3 DNA sequence: TGCAGCGTTGCAGGGGCTAGCGGGAGTTACGAGCAGTACTTC.

The count of this clonotype is one. The chain has TRBV6-2 or TRBV6-3 and TRBJ2-1; D could derive from TRBD1 or TRBD2 (5 bases each). This CDR3 has 15 amino acids. Per the germline V gene, CDR1 is MNHEY and CDR2 is SVGEGT. V lost 6 bases and J 5 bases, leaving 17 bases between the germline ends. In nucleotides, the CDR3 is TGTGCCAGCAGCACGGACTCACTGGGGGACAATGAGCAGTTCTTC. Amino acid sequence: CASSTDSLGDNEQFF.

V and J are TRBV6-5 and TRBJ2-7; D assignment may be TRBD1 or TRBD2 (6 bases each). Germline values: CDR1 MNHEY, CDR2 SVGAGI. This CDR3 contains 13 residues. V shed 10 bases and J shed 0 bases, with 13 bases lying between them. The CDR3 DNA sequence: TGTGCCATCGGGGGCCCCGGCTCCTACGAGCAGTACTTC. Protein product: CAIGGPGSYEQYF.

Comment on this clonotype: One junction end does not reproduce the germline sequence, and a read error may be involved. The CDR3 coding sequence is TGCGCCAGCAACTTGGGAAGCGGGACTCTGACAGATACGCAGTATTTT. As protein: CASNLGSGTLTDTQYF. The chain couples TRBV5-1 to TRBJ2-3; TRBD2 agrees at 7 bases. Germline CDR1 is SGHRS and CDR2 is YFSETQ. CDR3 length: 16 amino acids.

V gene TRBV6-2 or TRBV6-3 combines with J gene TRBJ1-1; a possible D gene is TRBD1 (5 bases). CDR1 MNHEY and CDR2 SVGEGT come from the germline V gene. The V gene lost 10 bases and the J gene lost 4 bases, with 19 bases spanning the gap. This CDR3 spans 14 amino acids. The CDR3 loop reads CATRLGQGGTEAFF. CDR3 sequence (DNA): TGTGCCACCAGATTAGGCCAGGGAGGCACTGAAGCTTTCTTT.

The chain uses TRBV6-5 and TRBJ1-1; D ambiguous. The V and J ends lost 0 bases and 4 bases respectively, with 15 bases between them. The CDR3 length is 16 residues. The V gene's germline CDR1 is MNHEY and CDR2 SVGAGI. In DNA, the CDR3 is TGTGCCAGCAGTTACTCGAACAGCCTTTTTAGCACTGAAGCTTTCTTT. It codes for CASSYSNSLFSTEAFF.

The genes are TRBV28 and TRBJ2-5, with D uncertain. Germline lookup yields CDR1 MDHEN and CDR2 SYDVKM. V lost 3 bases and J lost 4, with 12 bases in between. CDR3 size: 14 residues. Here the CDR3 DNA reads TGTGCCAGCAGTTTCATTGGCGGAACAGAGACCCAGTACTTC. It codes for CASSFIGGTETQYF.

The DNA of the CDR3 is TGTGCCAGCTCACCAGGGAATCTGGCGAGAAGTCATGAAGTCCCCTACACCTTC. Its translation is CASSPGNLARSHEVPYTF. The chain links TRBV18 to TRBJ1-2; D not certain. Trimming took 2 bases from V and 10 from J, leaving 29 bases between them. This CDR3 has 18 amino acids. CDR1 is KGHSH and CDR2 is LQKENI in the germline V gene.

This clonotype turned up a few times. The rearrangement links TRBV6-5 to TRBJ2-3; 7 positions match TRBD2. Unmatched junction bases numbered 1, after V lost 0 bases and J lost 1 base. Germline lookup yields CDR1 MNHEY and CDR2 SVGAGI. CDR3 length: 15 residues. In DNA, the CDR3 is TGTGCCAGCAGTTACTCGGCGGGAGGCACAGATACGCAGTATTTT. Protein product: CASSYSAGGTDTQYF.